This is a list of T cell receptor beta chains from one sample in a study of cytomegalovirus exposure and HLA in healthy donors. The data were produced by immunoSEQ multiplex PCR, yet TCRdb's version contains in-frame clones alone and is incomplete. The data show about 150,000 clones, around 74% seen once. The specimen was PBMCs. The receptors derive from a man over 45 in good health and CMV-seropositive. Both conserved end residues are part of each CDR3. The order of the fields is clone size, V gene, D gene, J gene, CDR3 DNA, CDR3 protein. The D gene is left open where the match is weak. Only some rows state a clone size, as once, few, many or a class for expanded clones.

.,TRBV18,TRBD2,TRBJ2-5,TGTGCCAGCTCACCACGGACTAGCGTCGAGACCCAGTACTTC,CASSPRTSVETQYF
.,TRBV6-1,TRBD1,TRBJ1-4,TGTGCCAGCAGACAGGGGTTTTTGGAAAAACTGTTTTTT,CASRQGFLEKLFF
few,TRBV7-9,TRBD2,TRBJ2-5,TGTTCCAGCAGCTTAGGGGCTAGCGGGAGAGGCCAAGAGACCCAGTACTTC,CSSSLGASGRGQETQYF
.,TRBV5-1,TRBD2,TRBJ2-7,TGCGCCAGCAGCGTTTCCGGGACTAGCGGCTACGAGCAGTACTTC,CASSVSGTSGYEQYF
.,TRBV7-9,TRBD1,TRBJ1-4,TGTGCCAGCAGCTTAGCGCTGGGACAGGCTAATGAAAAACTGTTTTTT,CASSLALGQANEKLFF
.,TRBV2,.,TRBJ1-4,TGTGCCAGCAGCCGGGGGGGGGCTCATGAAAAACTGTTTTTT,CASSRGGAHEKLFF
.,TRBV19,.,TRBJ1-4,TGTGCCAGTAGTCCAGCGGGCTACGGGAATGAAAAACTGTTTTTT,CASSPAGYGNEKLFF
.,TRBV19,.,TRBJ1-5,TGTGCCAGTAGTATAGATCTAGGCGGGGACTGTCATTTT,CASSIDLGGDCHF
few,TRBV11-3,.,TRBJ2-1,TGTGCCAGCAGCTTTCAGAACTCCTACAATGAGCAGTTCTTC,CASSFQNSYNEQFF
once,TRBV10-1,TRBD2,TRBJ2-7,TGCGCCAGCAGTGACCACCTGACTAGCGGGAGGGCCTACGAGCAGTACTTC,CASSDHLTSGRAYEQYF
.,TRBV28,.,TRBJ1-3,TGTGCCAGCAGTTTAGGGGCCAGGGGTGCTGGAAACACCATATATTTT,CASSLGARGAGNTIYF
.,TRBV5-4,TRBD2,TRBJ2-1,TGTGCCAGCAGCTTGGAGGGCGGGAGGGCTTATAATGAGCAGTTCTTC,CASSLEGGRAYNEQFF
.,TRBV19,TRBD1,TRBJ1-5,TGTGCCAGTAGTATAGAAGCCGGGACAGCTAGCCCGGAGCCCCAGCATTTT,CASSIEAGTASPEPQHF
.,TRBV27,.,TRBJ2-7,TGTGCCAGCAGCCCTTTGTACGAGCAGTACTTC,CASSPLYEQYF
.,TRBV6-5,.,TRBJ1-5,TGTGCCAGCAGCACAAGGTGGGGGGGTGATCAGCCCCAGCATTTT,CASSTRWGGDQPQHF
.,TRBV4-1,TRBD2,TRBJ2-7,TGCGCCAGCAGCCAAGAAACGCCAGAAACTAGCGGGACCTACGAGCAGTACTTC,CASSQETPETSGTYEQYF
.,TRBV7-8,.,TRBJ2-7,TGTGCCAGCAGCAGCCGGACAGAGGAAACGTCGTACGAGCAGTACTTC,CASSSRTEETSYEQYF
few,TRBV6-4,.,TRBJ2-7,TGTGCCAGCAGTGACATAAACAGGGCCAGCTCCTACGAGCAGTACTTC,CASSDINRASSYEQYF
.,TRBV5-4,TRBD1,TRBJ1-3,TGTGCCAGCAGCTCCAATCCTCCGGGACAGGAAAACACCATATATTTT,CASSSNPPGQENTIYF
.,TRBV5-1,.,TRBJ2-7,TGCGCCAGCAGGGGAACAGGATCCTACGAGCAGTACTTC,CASRGTGSYEQYF
.,TRBV7-2,.,TRBJ1-1,TGTGCCAGCAGCTTGGGGGGAGGGTACACTGAAGCTTTCTTT,CASSLGGGYTEAFF
.,TRBV27,.,TRBJ2-3,TGTGCCAGCAGAGAGGGGGTTGTTACAGATACGCAGTATTTT,CASREGVVTDTQYF
.,TRBV10-3,TRBD2,TRBJ2-1,TGTGCCATCAATAGCGGGAGCTCCTACAATGAGCAGTTCTTC,CAINSGSSYNEQFF
.,TRBV7-8,.,TRBJ2-7,TGTGCCAGCAGCGCAGGAGGAGCCAGGTACGAGCAGTACTTC,CASSAGGARYEQYF
.,TRBV27,TRBD1,TRBJ2-1,TGTGCCAGCAGTAATCACCGGACAGGCAATGAGCAGTTCTTC,CASSNHRTGNEQFF
.,TRBV28,.,TRBJ1-2,TGTGCCAGCAGTCTGGGGGGTTTCGACGGCTACACCTTC,CASSLGGFDGYTF
few,TRBV2,TRBD1,TRBJ1-5,TGTGCCAGCAGTTATACCGACAGGGAAAATCAGCCCCAGCATTTT,CASSYTDRENQPQHF
.,TRBV27,TRBD1,TRBJ2-2,TGTGCCAGCAGTTTAATCGGGACAGCCACGAGGGGGGAGCTGTTTTTT,CASSLIGTATRGELFF
.,TRBV28,TRBD1,TRBJ2-3,TGTGCCAGCAGTCCGGTCGGGACAGGGGGAATAACGCAGTATTTT,CASSPVGTGGITQYF
few,TRBV27,TRBD1,TRBJ2-7,TGTGCCAGCAGGCAGAAGGGACAGGGGACTGAGGAGCAGTACTTC,CASRQKGQGTEEQYF
.,TRBV27,.,TRBJ1-2,TGTGCCAGCAGTAGACAGTTCTCCGATGGCTACACCTTC,CASSRQFSDGYTF
.,TRBV7-9,TRBD2,TRBJ2-1,TGTTCCAGCAGCTTAGGACTAGCGGGAAACTACAATGAGCAGTTCTTC,CSSSLGLAGNYNEQFF
.,TRBV7-2,.,TRBJ2-1,TGTGCCAGCAGCTCGGGACTGTCGAGCTCCTACAATGAGCAGTTCTTC,CASSSGLSSSYNEQFF
.,TRBV18,.,TRBJ1-1,TGTGCCAGCTCATTGGTGACAGCAGATGAAGCTTTCTTT,CASSLVTADEAFF
.,TRBV10-2,.,TRBJ2-2,TGCGCCAGCAACAAACAGACAAACACCGGGGAGCTGTTTTTT,CASNKQTNTGELFF
.,TRBV5-1,.,TRBJ2-2,TGCGCCAGCAGCTTGACTCCAGCGGGCACCGGGGAGCTGTTTTTT,CASSLTPAGTGELFF
.,TRBV10-3,TRBD2,TRBJ2-7,TGTGCCATCAAGAGGGGTTTAGCGGGAGGGCCGTTCGAGCAGTACTTC,CAIKRGLAGGPFEQYF
.,TRBV27,TRBD1,TRBJ2-2,TGTGCCAGCAGTTTGTCGCGCGGGACAGGCCGGTCCGGGGAGCTGTTTTTT,CASSLSRGTGRSGELFF
.,TRBV28,TRBD1,TRBJ1-5,TGTGCCAGCAGGTACCAGGGGGCTTCTGGCAATCAGCCCCAGCATTTT,CASRYQGASGNQPQHF
.,TRBV6-5,TRBD1,TRBJ2-1,TGTGCCAGCAGTTACCGGGACAGGGGGCGCGATGAGCAGTTCTTC,CASSYRDRGRDEQFF
once,TRBV29-1,TRBD2,TRBJ2-1,TGCAGCGTTGAGCTGAGCGGGAGGCGGAATGAGCAGTTCTTC,CSVELSGRRNEQFF